These T cell receptor beta chains were read from a single sample in a study of cytomegalovirus exposure and HLA in healthy donors. Profiling relied on immunoSEQ multiplex PCR, and the TCRdb table lists in-frame clones only, not all of them. The sample contains approximately 190,000 clones, roughly 80% of which appear only once. Material for sequencing was PBMCs. The receptors stem from a woman in her 30s in good health and CMV-seropositive. Each CDR3 is given with its conserved first and last residue. D genes are given only for firm matches. Rows give clone size only sometimes, using once, few, many, or a class for an expanded clone.

J | size | V | D | DNA | CDR3
TRBJ2-2 | NA | TRBV4-2 | NA | TGTGCCAGCAGCCAAGGGGGCAGGGAATATGGGGAGCTGTTTTTT | CASSQGGREYGELFF
TRBJ2-1 | once | TRBV28 | TRBD2 | TGTGCCAGCACCATGACTAGCGGGAGTAATGAGCAGTTCTTC | CASTMTSGSNEQFF
TRBJ1-3 | NA | TRBV6-5 | TRBD1 | TGTGCCAGCCCCTACAGGGGAGATTCCGGAAACACCATATATTTT | CASPYRGDSGNTIYF
TRBJ2-1 | NA | TRBV1 | NA | TGCACCAGCAGCCAAGACCAATTAGCGGGAGCCCACAATGAGCAGTTCTTC | CTSSQDQLAGAHNEQFF
TRBJ2-3 | NA | TRBV5-1 | NA | TGCGCCAGCAGCTTGGCGGGGGTTCAGCAAGATACGCAGTATTTT | CASSLAGVQQDTQYF
TRBJ1-1 | NA | TRBV6-5 | TRBD1 | TGTGCCAGCAGTACAGGGGGGAACACTGAAGCTTTCTTT | CASSTGGNTEAFF
TRBJ1-1 | NA | TRBV2 | TRBD1 | TGTGCCAGCATCGAGACAGGGGAGGTCACTGAAGCTTTCTTT | CASIETGEVTEAFF
TRBJ2-2 | few | TRBV2 | TRBD2 | TGTGCCAGCTCCGGGACTAGCGGCTCCGGGGAGCTGTTTTTT | CASSGTSGSGELFF
TRBJ2-7 | NA | TRBV2 | TRBD2 | TGTGCCAGCAGCCTCTCGAGCGGGGGCTACGAGCAGTACTTC | CASSLSSGGYEQYF
TRBJ1-1 | NA | TRBV5-1 | NA | TGCGCCAGCAGGGGAGGCCCTAACACTGAAGCTTTCTTT | CASRGGPNTEAFF
TRBJ1-5 | NA | TRBV5-3 | NA | TGTGCCAGAAGCGCACGAGGAGTTAGCAATCAGCCCCAGCATTTT | CARSARGVSNQPQHF
TRBJ1-2 | NA | TRBV6-5 | NA | TGTGCCAGCAGAACGCCGGGATATGGCTACACCTTC | CASRTPGYGYTF
TRBJ2-7 | NA | TRBV2 | NA | TGTGCCAGTGGGGCCGGGCAGCGAACTCTCTACGAGCAGTACTTC | CASGAGQRTLYEQYF
TRBJ2-2 | NA | TRBV10-1 | TRBD1 | TGCGCCAGCAGCCCCGACAGGGGCCAACACGGGGAGCTGTTTTTT | CASSPDRGQHGELFF
TRBJ2-1 | NA | TRBV7-8 | TRBD2 | TGTGCCAGCAGCTTAGAGGATAGCGGGACTTACAATGAGCAGTTCTTC | CASSLEDSGTYNEQFF
TRBJ1-2 | NA | TRBV25-1 | TRBD1 | TGTGCCAGCAGACGACAGGGGGCGCAATTGGGGGGCTACACCTTC | CASRRQGAQLGGYTF
TRBJ2-1 | NA | TRBV5-6 | NA | TGTGCCAGCAGCGGGCAGACGAATTGGTTCTTC | CASSGQTNWFF
TRBJ2-1 | NA | TRBV10-2 | TRBD1 | TGCGCCAGCAGTCGAACAGGGGGTATGGGCAATGAGCAGTTCTTC | CASSRTGGMGNEQFF
TRBJ1-6 | NA | TRBV4-2 | NA | TGTGCCAGCAGTCCGACAGGACACTCCTATAATTCACCCCTCCACTTT | CASSPTGHSYNSPLHF
TRBJ1-1 | NA | TRBV10-3 | NA | TGTGCCATCACCCCGACAGGAGTGAACACTGAAGCTTTCTTT | CAITPTGVNTEAFF
TRBJ1-1 | NA | TRBV9 | NA | TGTGCCAGCAGCGTAGACTCCACTCCAATCACTGAAGCTTTCTTT | CASSVDSTPITEAFF
TRBJ1-2 | few | TRBV25-1 | NA | TGTGCCAGCAGTGAAGGGGGGTCGCGAGGCTACACCTTC | CASSEGGSRGYTF
TRBJ2-3 | NA | TRBV15 | TRBD2 | TGTGCCACCAGCAGAAGGCGGGGGGGGACAGATACGCAGTATTTT | CATSRRRGGTDTQYF
TRBJ1-5 | NA | TRBV6-6 | TRBD1 | TGTGCCAGCAGACAAACATCGGGACAGTCGAATCAGCCCCAGCATTTT | CASRQTSGQSNQPQHF
TRBJ2-1 | NA | TRBV28 | NA | TGTGCCAGCAGTAGCTACAGGGTTGACAATGAGCAGTTCTTC | CASSSYRVDNEQFF
TRBJ2-2 | NA | TRBV5-1 | NA | TGCGCCAGCTCTCCGGGACTCATGAACACCGGGGAGCTGTTTTTT | CASSPGLMNTGELFF
TRBJ2-7 | NA | TRBV28 | NA | TGTGCCAGCAGTTTCGACAGTGACCCCTACGAGCAGTACTTC | CASSFDSDPYEQYF
TRBJ1-1 | once | TRBV9 | NA | TGTGCCAGCAGCCCATCGCACCGGGGCACTGAAGCTTTCTTT | CASSPSHRGTEAFF
TRBJ1-1 | few | TRBV4-3 | NA | TGCGCCAGCAGCCAAGATCCGGACACTGAAGCTTTCTTT | CASSQDPDTEAFF
TRBJ2-7 | NA | TRBV5-6 | TRBD1 | TGTGCCAGCAGCTTGACCGGCACAGGGGCGGACGAGCAGTACTTC | CASSLTGTGADEQYF
TRBJ1-2 | NA | TRBV6-5 | NA | TGTGCCAGCAGTTACTCTTTCGTGGCGGAGCATGGCTACACCTTC | CASSYSFVAEHGYTF
TRBJ1-3 | few | TRBV6-4 | NA | TGTGCCAGCAGTCGGACAGCCTCTGGAAACACCATATATTTT | CASSRTASGNTIYF
TRBJ2-7 | NA | TRBV7-3 | NA | TGTGCCAGCAGCCGCAGGGGGGACCACGGGCAGTACTTC | CASSRRGDHGQYF
TRBJ1-1 | NA | TRBV28 | NA | TGTGCCAGCCAACGATGGGGGGGCTCCCACTCTTCAACTGAAGCTTTCTTT | CASQRWGGSHSSTEAFF
TRBJ2-5 | NA | TRBV5-4 | NA | TGTGCCAGCAGCTTGACACCAGAGACCCAGTACTTC | CASSLTPETQYF
TRBJ2-5 | NA | TRBV7-2 | NA | TGTGCCAGCAGCTTGATACAGGGCTACGAGACCCAGTACTTC | CASSLIQGYETQYF
TRBJ1-6 | NA | TRBV7-9 | NA | TGTGCCAGCAGCTTATCCGTCAATTCACCCCTCCACTTT | CASSLSVNSPLHF
TRBJ1-4 | NA | TRBV9 | TRBD1 | TGTGCCAGCAGCGCGGGGACAGGAGAAAAACTGTTTTTT | CASSAGTGEKLFF
TRBJ1-6 | NA | TRBV4-2 | NA | TGTGCCAGCAGCCAAGTTACACAGGCAAGGGGGTCACCCCTCCACTTT | CASSQVTQARGSPLHF
TRBJ2-7 | NA | TRBV10-3 | TRBD2 | TGTGCCACCGGGCCTTATCTGGGGGGCGGGAGGCCCCCCGAGCAGTACTTC | CATGPYLGGGRPPEQYF
TRBJ1-2 | once | TRBV27 | NA | TGTGCCAGCAGTTTACAGGGTCGCTACACCTTC | CASSLQGRYTF
TRBJ1-1 | NA | TRBV28 | NA | TGTGCCAGCAGTTCGCCAGGGGCAGGGCGGCGAGCTTTCTTT | CASSSPGAGRRAFF
TRBJ2-3 | NA | TRBV5-1 | NA | TGCGCCAGCAGCTTGAACCCCCCTTCAGGTGGAGATACGCAGTATTTT | CASSLNPPSGGDTQYF
TRBJ2-1 | NA | TRBV4-1 | NA | TGCGCCAGCAGCGGGCTCTCGGATGAGCAGTTCTTC | CASSGLSDEQFF
TRBJ1-5 | once | TRBV18 | NA | TGTGCCAGCTCACCGTCGTGGGGGGGCAATCAGCCCCAGCATTTT | CASSPSWGGNQPQHF
TRBJ2-5 | NA | TRBV11-2 | NA | TGTGCCAGCAGCCTAGGGGCTCTGTACCAAGAGACCCAGTACTTC | CASSLGALYQETQYF
TRBJ2-1 | NA | TRBV7-9 | TRBD2 | TGTGCCAGCAGCTCCCAGCGGGAGGGGTACAATGAGCAGTTCTTC | CASSSQREGYNEQFF
TRBJ1-4 | NA | TRBV7-3 | NA | TGTGCCAGCAGCTTACGCGGGAGACAGTTTGCTGAGTCGGCTAATGAAAAACTGTTTTTT | CASSLRGRQFAESANEKLFF
TRBJ2-1 | NA | TRBV28 | NA | TGTGCCAGCAGTTTTGTTGTTCCAGGCGGGATAGGCAATGAGCAGTTCTTC | CASSFVVPGGIGNEQFF
TRBJ1-1 | NA | TRBV28 | TRBD1 | TGTGCCAGCAGTTTAGAGGGGGCGCTCGGTGAAGCTTTCTTT | CASSLEGALGEAFF
TRBJ2-7 | NA | TRBV13 | NA | TGTGCCAGCAGCGCGATAAACAGGCCCGGTCCCCCCTACGAGCAGTACTTC | CASSAINRPGPPYEQYF
TRBJ2-4 | NA | TRBV19 | NA | TGTGCCAGTAGTTCGGCAGGGTCTACCAAAAACATTCAGTACTTC | CASSSAGSTKNIQYF
TRBJ1-1 | NA | TRBV6-4 | NA | TGTGCCAGCAGTGTTGACAGGAACACTGAAGCTTTCTTT | CASSVDRNTEAFF
TRBJ2-1 | NA | TRBV9 | NA | TGTGCCAGCAGCGGCCGTTCACAGGGTATCTACAATGAGCAGTTCTTC | CASSGRSQGIYNEQFF
TRBJ1-2 | NA | TRBV29-1 | NA | TGCAGCGTTGAAGGGTGGACAGTAGCTAACTATGGCTACACCTTC | CSVEGWTVANYGYTF